Below, 4 T cell receptor beta chains from the same sample are listed, as sequenced in a study of T cells in Graves' hyperthyroidism and ophthalmopathy. There were TCR beta CDR3 regions amplified from RNA transcripts. TCR CDR3 underwent first-round RT-PCR with the HTBI primer set. TCRdb re-derived calls from the multiplex PCR reads in MiXCR, one entry per CDR3 protein. The sample carries around 400,000 distinct CDR3 sequences, around 25% recorded once. Sequencing input: blood. The receptors originated from a man in his fifties or sixties with Graves' hyperthyroidism.

The chain recombines TRBV28 with TRBJ1-6, with TRBD1 matching over 8 bases. V lost 5 bases to trimming and J lost 5 bases; unmatched junction nucleotides: 8. The CDR3 consists of 16 residues. CDR1 and CDR2 from the germline V gene are MDHEN and SYDVKM. Written as DNA, the CDR3 is TGTGCCAGCAGTCCCCGACAGGGGCTGGATAATTCACCCCTCCACTTT. Residues: CASSPRQGLDNSPLHF.

The rearrangement links TRBV20-1 to TRBJ2-1; D is unclear. The CDR3 is made up of 13 amino acids. The germline CDR1 and CDR2 sequences are DFQATT and SNEGSKA (reference sequence). Trimming cost V 3 bases and J 4 bases, with 10 bases left between them. The CDR3 protein is CSASFAEYNEQFF. CDR3 sequence (DNA): TGCAGTGCTAGCTTCGCAGAGTACAATGAGCAGTTCTTC.

This clonotype was seen more than once but under ten times. The chain uses TRBV10-3 and TRBJ1-4; maybe TRBD1 (6 bases). The V end was cut by 8 bases, the J end by 0 bases, with 13 bases between. CDR1 is ENHRY, CDR2 SYGVKD, per germline. The CDR3 runs to 15 residues. The CDR3 sequence is CAIRRGIATNEKLFF. CDR3 coding DNA: TGTGCCATCCGCAGGGGAATTGCAACTAATGAAAAACTGTTTTTT.

V gene TRBV27 combines with J gene TRBJ2-1; possible D gene TRBD1, 5 bases. The CDR3 is 13 amino acids. CDR1 is MNHEY and CDR2 is SMNVEV in the germline V gene (reference sequence). Trimming took 2 bases from V and 8 from J, leaving 10 bases between them. Here the CDR3 DNA reads TGTGCCAGCAGTTTAAGGGGCCGGGATGAGCAGTTCTTC. This codes for CASSLRGRDEQFF.